The clone carrying this TCR beta chain was counted once. Its cognate antigen is unknown. This sample is part of a study of sequential checkpoint blockade in melanoma. Study details: TCRβ was sequenced from DNA of 91 pretreatment tumors. Fewer than 25 patients had tumor biopsies before treatment and at week 13. General study findings and limits: In arm A, pretreatment tumor clonality was associated with response. Rising tumor T-cell fraction and clonality meant about 30 times likelier benefit.

Treatment: randomized to nivolumab then ipilimumab (arm A) or the reverse (arm B). TCRdb's table, derived via immunoSEQ multiplex PCR, lists solely in-frame clones and lacks some. This table has about 6,400 clones, 15% to 20% appearing once. The CDR3 runs to 12 residues. Germline lookup yields CDR1 LNHDA and CDR2 SQIVND (reference sequence). With 9 bases removed from V and 2 bases from J, the gap between germline ends came to 8 bases. The specimen comprised tumor tissue (inferred from file names), sampled from a patient given nivolumab and ipilimumab in sequence. The genes are TRBV19 and TRBJ1-5; D might be TRBD1 (5 bases). The TCR sequence derives from a human donor with melanoma. The CDR3 region is CASRVGNQPQHF. Written as DNA, the CDR3 is TGTGCCAGCAGGGTCGGCAATCAGCCCCAGCATTTT.